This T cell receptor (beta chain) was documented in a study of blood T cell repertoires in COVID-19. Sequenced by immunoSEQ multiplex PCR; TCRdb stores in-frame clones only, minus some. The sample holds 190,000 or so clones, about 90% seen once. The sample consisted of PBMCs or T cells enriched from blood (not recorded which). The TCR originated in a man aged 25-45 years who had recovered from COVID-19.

The CDR3 coding sequence is TGTGCCATCAGTCCAGGTCGACTAGCGGGAGGCCCCGCGGGCGAGACCCAGTACTTC. This sequence encodes CAISPGRLAGGPAGETQYF. This chain links TRBV10-3 with TRBJ2-5; 13 nucleotides match TRBD2. V dropped 5 bases and J dropped 5; count of bases not matched to a gene: 17. CDR1 is ENHRY, CDR2 SYGVKD, per germline. CDR3 length: 19 amino acids.